Listed here are 19 T cell receptor beta chains from one sample, sequenced in a study of identical twins (dated by TCRdb to 2016 to 2018). The library came from 5' RACE. Reads for this sample came from an Illumina HiSeq 2000. Using fastp trimming at Q25 and MiXCR clonotype assembly, TCRdb reanalyzed the public sequencing data and kept in-frame beta chains. Rows are unified per CDR3 protein, each entry keeping the most common DNA and genes. The table for this sample lists roughly 690,000 distinct CDR3 sequences; about 20% of them were counted only once. Jointly, the top ten make up 4.3% of the sample. This sample was also put to use in a study of T cells expressing NK-cell markers.

The sample was PBMCs. The receptors were gathered from a woman under 30 in good health.

In its sample, this clonotype was seen a few times. This chain joins TRBV10-3 and TRBJ2-5; 9 bases map to TRBD2. Germline CDR1 reads ENHRY; CDR2 reads SYGVKD. CDR3 length equals 16 residues. Trimming removed 3 bases from V and 1 base from J; junction bases left unmatched: 6. For the CDR3, the DNA is TGTGCCATCAGTGAACGTCCGACTAGCGGCCAAGAGACCCAGTACTTC. As protein: CAISERPTSGQETQYF.

The V and J genes are TRBV6-1 and TRBJ2-1; D is possibly TRBD1 (5 bases). This CDR3 is built from 16 residues. Deletions cut 2 bases from V and 0 bases from J, with 11 bases between. Germline assignment: CDR1 MNHNS and CDR2 SASEGT. CDR3 sequence reads: CASSESQGPSYNEQFF. CDR3 in DNA: TGTGCCAGCAGTGAATCGCAGGGCCCCTCCTACAATGAGCAGTTCTTC.

The rearrangement joins TRBV20-1 to TRBJ2-3, with 14 nucleotides matching TRBD2. CDR1 is DFQATT and CDR2 is SNEGSKA in the germline V gene (reference sequence). V was clipped by 6 bases and J by 6 bases; unmatched bases: 8. There are 15 residues in the CDR3. The chain's CDR3 is CSALGLAGGPDTQYF. The CDR3 region has the DNA TGCAGTGCCCTTGGACTAGCGGGGGGACCCGATACGCAGTATTTT.

The V gene is TRBV10-2, the J gene TRBJ1-5; D perhaps matches TRBD1 (5 bases). Trimming cost V 3 bases and J 6 bases, with 12 bases left between them. Germline V CDR1 and CDR2: WSHSY, SAAADI. The CDR3 runs to 14 residues. The CDR3 DNA follows: TGCGCCAGCAGTGATTCAGGGCATGGTCAGCCCCAGCATTTT. Its translation is CASSDSGHGQPQHF.

The chain couples TRBV12-3 or TRBV12-4 to TRBJ2-5, with 8 bases aligning to TRBD1. This CDR3 is 14 amino acids long. The ends lost 5 bases at V and 3 bases at J; junction bases unmatched: 5. The CDR3 loop reads CASSLETGEETQYF. In DNA, the CDR3 is TGTGCCAGCAGTCTAGAGACAGGGGAAGAGACCCAGTACTTC.

This clonotype has ten or more counts. The chain employs TRBV5-6 and TRBJ2-1; D possibly matches TRBD1 or TRBD2 (5 bases each). Trimming shortened V by 4 bases and J by 6 bases, and 20 bases separated the two germline ends. The V gene's germline CDR1 is SGHDT and CDR2 YYEEEE. CDR3 length: 16 residues. CDR3 region: CASSQVPGRPLNEQFF. As DNA, the CDR3 is TGTGCCAGCAGCCAGGTCCCGGGACGTCCACTCAATGAGCAGTTCTTC.

The chain recombines TRBV6-1 with TRBJ2-4; either TRBD1 or TRBD2 may supply D (5 bases each). Germline V gene sequence: CDR1 MNHNS, CDR2 SASEGT. V was trimmed by 8 bases and J by 3 bases, leaving 17 bases between them. The CDR3 extends over 15 amino acids. The CDR3 loop is CASGAGTDGKNIQYF. The DNA of the CDR3 is TGTGCCAGCGGAGCAGGGACGGATGGCAAAAACATTCAGTACTTC.

This clonotype was counted ten times or more. This chain uses TRBV4-3 with TRBJ2-2, with D hard to call. Germline V gene sequence: CDR1 LGHNA, CDR2 YSLEER. Trimming removed 0 bases at V and 5 bases at J, with 1 base between. This CDR3 comprises 12 residues. The DNA for the CDR3 is TGCGCCAGCAGCCAAGATACCGGGGAGCTGTTTTTT. Its protein is CASSQDTGELFF.

This clonotype was seen a few times. This chain links TRBV12-3 or TRBV12-4 with TRBJ1-4; unclear D gene. V was cut by 1 base and J by 8 bases, with 11 bases left in between. This CDR3 spans 14 amino acids. The CDR3 loop reads CASSLGPGREKLFF. The CDR3 DNA reads as TGTGCCAGCAGTTTAGGCCCCGGACGGGAAAAACTGTTTTTT.

This clonotype came up a few times. J is TRBJ2-3 and V is TRBV12-3 or TRBV12-4; 11 bases line up with TRBD2. With 4 bases clipped from V and 3 bases from J, the junction kept 9 bases outside the gene matches. The length of the CDR3 is 17 residues. The CDR3 DNA reads as TGTGCCAGCAGTTCCTCCTCGACTAGCGGGGAAACAGATACGCAGTATTTT. Encoded protein: CASSSSSTSGETDTQYF.

The chain employs TRBV5-4 and TRBJ2-7; TRBD2 might be the D (7 bases). The CDR3 totals 14 residues. V shed 1 base and J shed 2 bases, with 10 bases lying between them. Germline CDR1 is SGHNT and CDR2 is YYREEE (reference sequence). CDR3 bases: TGTGCCAGCAGCTTGAGGGGGGGGCCCTACGAGCAGTACTTC. Translated, it gives CASSLRGGPYEQYF.

The rearrangement uses TRBV7-6 and TRBJ2-5, with D tentatively TRBD1 (5 bases). In germline, CDR1 is SGHVS, CDR2 FNYEAQ. The CDR3 spans 14 residues. V lost 0 bases, J lost 5 bases, and 10 bases lay in between. DNA of the CDR3: TGTGCCAGCAGCTTAGCATGGGGCGGTGAGACCCAGTACTTC. This sequence encodes CASSLAWGGETQYF.

This clonotype was found a few times. V is TRBV4-2 and J is TRBJ2-3; possible D gene TRBD2, 5 bases. This CDR3 comprises 16 residues. The germline gives CDR1 LGHNA, CDR2 YNFKEQ. Trimming shortened V by 1 base and J by 2 bases, and 13 bases separated the two germline ends. The CDR3 DNA sequence: TGTGCCAGCAGCCAAGTCGGACTGCGATCCACAGATACGCAGTATTTT. This codes for CASSQVGLRSTDTQYF.

This clonotype was counted many times. The chain recombines TRBV9 with TRBJ2-5; 8 positions match TRBD2. This CDR3 is built from 15 residues. With 0 bases clipped from V and 5 bases from J, the junction kept 6 bases outside the gene matches. The germline V gene encodes CDR1 SGDLS and CDR2 YYNGEE. As DNA, the CDR3 is TGTGCCAGCAGCGTAGTCGGAGTAGCGGGGGAGACCCAGTACTTC. This codes for CASSVVGVAGETQYF.

The chain recombines TRBV11-2 with TRBJ2-4; 7 bases are a match to TRBD2. The CDR3 loop spans 14 amino acids. Losses at the gene ends were 3 bases for V and 8 bases for J; bases not matched to a gene: 7. CDR1 is SGHAT and CDR2 is FQNNGV in the germline V gene. Written as DNA, the CDR3 is TGTGCCAGCAGCTTCACTAGCGATTGGGACATTCAGTACTTC. This sequence encodes CASSFTSDWDIQYF.

This clonotype showed up many times. The chain is built from TRBV19 and TRBJ2-3; 8 nucleotides line up with TRBD2. Germline CDR1 is LNHDA and CDR2 is SQIVND (reference sequence). The CDR3 runs to 16 residues. After removal of 5 bases from V and 1 base from J, the junction contained 8 bases not matched to a gene. The CDR3, as DNA: TGTGCCAGTAGTTCCGGGAGGGCGGGGGGCACAGATACGCAGTATTTT. It translates to CASSSGRAGGTDTQYF.

The chain uses TRBV20-1 and TRBJ1-5, with D unresolved. Trimming removed 0 bases at V and 5 bases at J, with 8 bases between. The CDR3 loop spans 13 amino acids. Germline CDR1 is DFQATT and CDR2 is SNEGSKA (reference sequence). CDR3: CSARDRGDQPQHF. CDR3 sequence (DNA): TGCAGTGCTAGAGATCGAGGTGATCAGCCCCAGCATTTT.

The chain is built from TRBV20-1 and TRBJ2-3; TRBD2 might be the D (6 bases). The CDR3 extends over 13 amino acids. Germline CDR1 reads DFQATT; CDR2 reads SNEGSKA (reference sequence). The CDR3 DNA reads as TGCAGGGGAGTAGCGGCCAGCACAGATACGCAGTATTTT. This encodes CRGVAASTDTQYF.

J is TRBJ2-3 and V is TRBV5-1; D is ambiguous. V shed 6 bases and J shed 0 bases, with 14 bases lying between them. Germline assignment: CDR1 SGHRS and CDR2 YFSETQ. The CDR3 is 15 amino acids. The CDR3 region is CASIPRQGSTDTQYF. CDR3 nucleotide sequence: TGCGCCAGCATCCCCAGACAAGGTAGCACAGATACGCAGTATTTT.